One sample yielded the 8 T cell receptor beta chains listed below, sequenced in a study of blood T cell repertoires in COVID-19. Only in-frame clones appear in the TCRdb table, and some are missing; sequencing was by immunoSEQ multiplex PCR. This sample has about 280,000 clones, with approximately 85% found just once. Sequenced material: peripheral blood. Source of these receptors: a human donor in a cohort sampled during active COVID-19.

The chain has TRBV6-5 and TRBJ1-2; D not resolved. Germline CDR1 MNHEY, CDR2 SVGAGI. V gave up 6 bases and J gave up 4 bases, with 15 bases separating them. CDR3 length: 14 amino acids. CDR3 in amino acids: CASSSRQAGYGYTF. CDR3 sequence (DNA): TGTGCCAGCAGCTCCCGACAAGCGGGCTATGGCTACACCTTC.

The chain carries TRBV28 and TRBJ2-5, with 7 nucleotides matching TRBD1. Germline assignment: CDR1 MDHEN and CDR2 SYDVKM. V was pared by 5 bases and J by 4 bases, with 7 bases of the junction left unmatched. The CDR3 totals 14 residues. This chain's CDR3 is CASSSPGQRETQYF. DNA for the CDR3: TGTGCCAGCAGTAGCCCGGGACAGCGAGAGACCCAGTACTTC. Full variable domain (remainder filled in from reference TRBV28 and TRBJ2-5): DVKVTQSSRYLVKRTGEKVFLECVQDMDHENMFWYRQDPGLGLRLIYFSYDVKMKEKGDIPEGYSVSREKKERFSLILESASTNQTSMYLCASSSPGQRETQYFGPGTRLLVL.

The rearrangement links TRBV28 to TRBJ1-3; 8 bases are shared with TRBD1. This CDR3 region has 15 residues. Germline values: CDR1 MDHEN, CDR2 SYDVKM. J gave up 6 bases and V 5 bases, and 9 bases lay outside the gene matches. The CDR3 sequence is CASSAAGTGVNTIYF. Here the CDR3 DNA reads TGTGCCAGCAGTGCAGCCGGGACAGGAGTAAACACCATATATTTT. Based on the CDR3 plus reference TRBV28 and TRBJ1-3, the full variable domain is DVKVTQSSRYLVKRTGEKVFLECVQDMDHENMFWYRQDPGLGLRLIYFSYDVKMKEKGDIPEGYSVSREKKERFSLILESASTNQTSMYLCASSAAGTGVNTIYFGEGSWLTVV.

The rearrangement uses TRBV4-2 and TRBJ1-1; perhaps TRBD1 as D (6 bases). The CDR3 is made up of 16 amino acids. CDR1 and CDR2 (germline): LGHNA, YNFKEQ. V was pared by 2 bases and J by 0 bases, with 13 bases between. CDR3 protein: CASSQSQGSMNTEAFF. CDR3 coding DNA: TGTGCCAGCAGCCAAAGTCAGGGGAGCATGAACACTGAAGCTTTCTTT.

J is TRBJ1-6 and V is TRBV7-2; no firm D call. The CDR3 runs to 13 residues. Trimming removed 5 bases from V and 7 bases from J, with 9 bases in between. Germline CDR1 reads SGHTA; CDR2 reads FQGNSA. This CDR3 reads CASSRGPNSPLHF. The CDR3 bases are TGTGCCAGCAGCCGCGGCCCGAATTCACCCCTCCACTTT.

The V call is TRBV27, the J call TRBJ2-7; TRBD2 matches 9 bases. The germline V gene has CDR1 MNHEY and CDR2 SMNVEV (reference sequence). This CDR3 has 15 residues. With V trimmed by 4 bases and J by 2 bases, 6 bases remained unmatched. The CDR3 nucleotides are TGTGCCAGCAGTTCTCGGACTAGCGTCCCCTACGAGCAGTACTTC. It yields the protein CASSSRTSVPYEQYF.

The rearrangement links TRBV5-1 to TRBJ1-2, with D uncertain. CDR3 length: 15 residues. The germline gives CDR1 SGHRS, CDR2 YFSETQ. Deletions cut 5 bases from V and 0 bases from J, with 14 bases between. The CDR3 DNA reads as TGCGCCAGCAGTTTCCTTGGTAGCACTAACTATGGCTACACCTTC. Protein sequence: CASSFLGSTNYGYTF.

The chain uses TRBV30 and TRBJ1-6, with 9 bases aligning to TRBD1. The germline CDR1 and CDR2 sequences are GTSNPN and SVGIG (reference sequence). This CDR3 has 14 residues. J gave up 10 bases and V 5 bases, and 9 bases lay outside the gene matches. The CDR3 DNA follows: TGTGCCTGGTCCTTGGGGACAGGGCGATCACCCCTCCACTTT. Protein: CAWSLGTGRSPLHF. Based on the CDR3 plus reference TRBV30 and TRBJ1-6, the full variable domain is SQTIHQWPATLVQPVGSPLSLECTVEGTSNPNLYWYRQAAGRGLQLLFYSVGIGQISSEVPQNLSASRPQDRQFILSSKKLLLSDSGFYLCAWSLGTGRSPLHFGNGTRLTVT.